Shown below are 10 T cell receptor beta chains from a single sample sequenced in a study of Ad26.COV2.S vaccination and SARS-CoV-2 variants. Generated by immunoSEQ multiplex PCR, the TCRdb table keeps only in-frame clones and is missing some. Of 400,000 to 450,000 clones listed, approximately 92% are singletons. Treatment indicated: roughly 18 received Ad26.COV2.S at low or high dose, single or two shots; 5 received placebo; per-sample allocation not given. Vaccine and placebo recipients were sampled on day 63 after the first injection. The sample consisted of peripheral blood, taken in a trial of Ad26.COV2.S vaccine versus placebo. The receptors come from a person aged 18-60 years who received the Ad26.COV2.S COVID-19 vaccine or a placebo.

This clone was recorded a few times. This chain's CDR3 is CASSTTPGSYTF. In DNA, the CDR3 is TGTGCCAGCAGTACGACACCAGGGAGCTACACCTTC. The rearrangement joins TRBV6-2 or TRBV6-3 to TRBJ1-2, with a possible D match to TRBD1 (5 bases). Germline CDR1 reads MNHEY; CDR2 reads SVGEGT. Trimming took off 5 bases at V and 9 bases at J, with 13 bases between the two ends. The CDR3 runs 12 residues.

The V call is TRBV27, the J call TRBJ2-1, with D perhaps matching TRBD2 (6 bases). V dropped 2 bases and J dropped 4 bases, with 12 bases sitting between them. The CDR3 runs 15 residues. Germline loops: CDR1 MNHEY, CDR2 SMNVEV (reference sequence). CDR3 in DNA: TGTGCCAGCAGTTTAACGTCGGGAGATTACAATGAGCAGTTCTTC. Protein: CASSLTSGDYNEQFF.

The chain links TRBV10-2 to TRBJ2-5; D could derive from TRBD1 or TRBD2 (5 bases each). The CDR3 sequence is 13 residues long. CDR1 and CDR2 from the germline V gene are WSHSY and SAAADI. V was shortened by 8 bases and J by 2 bases, with 12 bases between the two germline ends. The CDR3: CASARGRQETQYF. The CDR3 DNA sequence: TGCGCCAGCGCTCGGGGCCGGCAAGAGACCCAGTACTTC.

The rearrangement links TRBV20-1 to TRBJ1-2; no clear D gene. This CDR3 is built from 11 residues. Germline assignment: CDR1 DFQATT and CDR2 SNEGSKA (reference sequence). V lost 1 base, J lost 3 bases, and 3 bases lay in between. The CDR3 sequence is CSARADYGYTF. The DNA for the CDR3 is TGCAGTGCTAGAGCCGACTATGGCTACACCTTC.

The chain has TRBV6-5 and TRBJ1-1, with 7 bases matching TRBD1. The length of the CDR3 is 14 residues. With V trimmed by 2 bases and J by 11 bases, 11 bases remained unmatched. Germline values: CDR1 MNHEY, CDR2 SVGAGI. CDR3: CASSYEVVRGAAFF. The CDR3 nucleotides read TGTGCCAGCAGTTACGAGGTGGTCAGGGGGGCGGCTTTCTTT.

V and J are TRBV7-9 and TRBJ2-7; D call uncertain. The CDR3 is 15 residues long. Trimming took off 5 bases at V and 4 bases at J, with 18 bases between the two ends. Germline V CDR1 and CDR2: SEHNR, FQNEAQ (reference sequence). The CDR3 coding sequence is TGTGCCAGCAGCCCAACCGGGTCCGGGCGGTACGAGCAGTACTTC. Translating gives CASSPTGSGRYEQYF.

The chain carries TRBV9 and TRBJ1-2; D is unclear. CDR3 length: 15 amino acids. Trimming left V 0 bases short and J 4 bases short, with 13 bases between. Germline CDR1 and CDR2: SGDLS and YYNGEE. Here the CDR3 reads CASSVEISSGYGYTF. The CDR3 DNA sequence: TGTGCCAGCAGCGTAGAAATCTCAAGCGGCTATGGCTACACCTTC.

The chain recombines TRBV28 with TRBJ2-3, with D perhaps matching TRBD1 or TRBD2 (5 bases each). The CDR3 is 15 residues long. The germline gives CDR1 MDHEN, CDR2 SYDVKM. V was cut by 2 bases and J by 2 bases, with 11 bases left in between. CDR3 coding DNA: TGTGCCAGCAGTTTAATCCGGGACGCCACAGATACGCAGTATTTT. Translation gives CASSLIRDATDTQYF. Full variable domain (missing parts from reference TRBV28 and TRBJ2-3): DVKVTQSSRYLVKRTGEKVFLECVQDMDHENMFWYRQDPGLGLRLIYFSYDVKMKEKGDIPEGYSVSREKKERFSLILESASTNQTSMYLCASSLIRDATDTQYFGPGTRLTVL.

J is TRBJ2-7 and V is TRBV29-1, with 7 bases aligning to TRBD1. CDR1 and CDR2 (germline): SQVTM, ANQGSEA. J gave up 8 bases and V 6 bases, and 13 bases lay outside the gene matches. The CDR3 is 13 residues long. The CDR3 loop reads CSVPGTDVLKQYF. Written as DNA, the CDR3 is TGCAGCGTCCCCGGGACAGACGTTTTAAAGCAGTACTTC.

Written as DNA, the CDR3 is TGCGCCAGCAGCTTGATCAGCACAGATACGCAGTATTTT. This codes for CASSLISTDTQYF. The chain uses TRBV5-1 and TRBJ2-3; D is unclear. The CDR3 consists of 13 residues. Trimming pared 1 base from V and 0 bases from J, leaving 3 bases between. The V gene's germline CDR1 is SGHRS and CDR2 YFSETQ.